Reported below is one TCR beta chain. The antigen is unknown. The CDR3 contains 17 residues. Per the germline V gene, CDR1 is SSHAT and CDR2 is FNYEAQ (reference sequence). Scientists made TCR beta libraries using UMI-labeled 5' RACE. From its re-call of the 5' RACE reads, TCRdb lists each CDR3 protein once, without DNA. The repertoire table contains fewer than 20,000 distinct CDR3 sequences. These data are taken from a study of human CD8 memory T cell subsets. Cells that were CCR7+ PD-1- TIGIT- were defined as the stem-like memory CD8+ T cell population, referred to as TSTEM. Per subset, duplicate vials of approximately 150,000 sorted CD8+ T cells supplied RNA. General observations from the study: Only minimal overlap was seen between the stem-like memory and the precursor exhausted T cell repertoires. Estimates computed with Chao1 suggested greater diversity in stem-like memory T cells than in precursor exhausted T cells.

Material for sequencing was CD8+ stem-like memory T cells (TSCM and TCM) sorted from PBMCs. The subset denotes: stem-like memory CD8 T cells (TSTEM), CCR7+ PD-1- TIGIT-. The sequence came from a human donor in good health. The chain uses TRBV7-7 and TRBJ2-2; the D gene TCRdb calls, TRBD1, cannot be checked with no DNA. CDR3 protein: CASSPRRQGARTGELFF.